This section outlines one TCR beta chain sequence together with its context. The target of this receptor is not known. No quality values exist for individual bases; no much larger clone is one base distant. The sample is drawn from a study of blood T cell repertoires in COVID-19 (dated by TCRdb to about 2020). A note on the overall study: Samples from collaborators originated in the United States, Italy and Spain and spanned both the acute and convalescent phases of COVID-19. The repertoires were released in a freely available public database intended as a resource for research on the immune response to SARS-CoV-2. The dataset comprised deeply sampled blood TCRbeta repertoires from subjects exposed to, actively infected with, or recovered from COVID-19. A de-identified subject ID, COVID-19 status, age in years and sex were almost always included in the sample metadata. Where available, HLA class I and class II types were obtained from metadata supplied by the sample provider rather than from assay-based typing. Samples were obtained from the ongoing ImmuneRACE study (first 160 participants) and from about 1,300 subjects provided by 6 global collaborators. The material from the prospective study consisted of cDNA or gDNA derived from T cells, B-cell-depleted T cells, or PBMCs.

Enrolling through a virtual design, the prospective study's participants ranged in age from roughly 18 to 90 years and lived across roughly 24 United States geographic areas. Cohort assignment in the prospective study relied on participant-reported clinical history from a screening survey and a study questionnaire. Recovered participants in ImmuneRACE Cohort 3 were defined as having two consecutive negative NP/OP PCR tests, clearance from a healthcare professional, or resolution of symptoms. In the prospective study, whole blood, serum and a nasopharyngeal or oropharyngeal swab were collected from each participant by mobile phlebotomists. Participants in the prospective study had the option to provide additional blood draws and questionnaires over a roughly 2-month period. Prospective study blood samples were shipped either frozen or at room temperature before DNA extraction. Paper-wide results and their limitations: The amount of clinical and demographic metadata varied by source and participant and was provided uncurated.

The immunoSEQ Assay, a bias-controlled multiplex PCR, was used to amplify TCRbeta CDR3 regions from genomic DNA. The source study handled its data this way. Nucleated cell counts per sample were estimated from amplification of reference gene primers within the assay. Sequence reads were collapsed and filtered to measure the absolute abundance of every unique TCRbeta CDR3 rearrangement. For each sample, productive Simpson clonality was calculated as the square root of Simpson's diversity index over productive rearrangements. The immuneACCESS repertoire file appears here via TCRdb, limited to in-frame rearrangements. These files lack a portion of the clones; in checked studies, under half of the deficit traces to unresolved V genes, and the cause of the others is not known. V, J and clone size are those of that table, while D and trimming were read from the DNA. In this sample the table shows hundreds of thousands of clones, 75% to 90% of which occur a single time. The top ten hold roughly 8.5% of the sample.

V is cut by 4 bases and J by 5 bases, and the space between the germline ends is 8 bases. From the cysteine up to the phenylalanine, the CDR3 has a length of 12 residues. Of the read, only the CDR3 DNA is kept; its 36 bases are in frame from base 1. The germline V gene encodes CDR1 SNHLY and CDR2 FYNNEI. The receptor was derived from a woman aged 55-70 years who had recovered from COVID-19. The chain employs TRBV2 and TRBJ1-1, with no D gene named confidently. Sequencing used PBMCs or T cells enriched from blood (not recorded which). The CDR3 region has the sequence CASSGGRTEAFF. The nucleotide sequence is given as TGTGCCAGCAGTGGAGGGAGGACTGAAGCTTTCTTT.